These 5 T cell receptor beta chains share one sample of origin, sequenced in a study of early T cells in non-severe SARS-CoV-2 infection. MiXCR, applied by TCRdb to the 5' RACE reads, yields one record per CDR3 protein. The table includes tens of thousands of distinct CDR3 sequences, approximately 6% detected once. The sample taken for sequencing was whole blood. Source of these receptors: an adult who was a healthcare worker with PCR-confirmed SARS-CoV-2 infection or an uninfected control (not recorded which).

The CDR3 DNA sequence: TGTGCCAGCAGTTACCGCGAGGGCTTCGAGACCCAGTACTTC. Its translation: CASSYREGFETQYF. This chain joins TRBV6-6 and TRBJ2-5; D is possibly TRBD2 (5 bases). This CDR3 region has 14 residues. Germline V lookup: CDR1 MNHNY, CDR2 SVGAGI (reference sequence). V dropped 2 bases and J dropped 5 bases, with 12 bases sitting between them.

This clonotype was observed a handful of times. V is TRBV20-1 and J is TRBJ2-1; 8 bases map to TRBD2. The CDR3 loop spans 15 amino acids. V dropped 6 bases and J dropped 9; count of bases not matched to a gene: 16. CDR1 is DFQATT, CDR2 SNEGSKA, per germline (reference sequence). CDR3 protein: CSARAPSGSKTEQFF. CDR3 DNA sequence: TGCAGTGCCCGGGCCCCGAGCGGGAGTAAGACTGAGCAGTTCTTC.

Many counts were recorded for this clonotype. This sequence joins TRBV28 and TRBJ2-4; D is unresolved. The germline gives CDR1 MDHEN, CDR2 SYDVKM. The CDR3 runs 18 residues. The V gene lost 4 bases and the J gene lost 0 bases, with 19 bases spanning the gap. CDR3 residues: CASSSQDPSILAKNIQYF. The DNA for the CDR3 is TGTGCCAGCAGTTCCCAAGACCCTTCAATACTAGCCAAAAACATTCAGTACTTC.

The rearrangement uses TRBV5-1 and TRBJ1-4; no definite D call. This CDR3 region has 16 residues. The V and J ends lost 0 bases and 0 bases respectively, with 9 bases between them. The germline V gene encodes CDR1 SGHRS and CDR2 YFSETQ. The CDR3 DNA sequence: TGCGCCAGCAGCTTGGACCAATCTGCAACTAATGAAAAACTGTTTTTT. Protein product: CASSLDQSATNEKLFF.

This clonotype came up a few times. The CDR3 DNA reads as TGCAGCGGGGGAACGGATGGCTACACCTTC. It is translated as CSGGTDGYTF. The V and J genes are TRBV29-1 and TRBJ1-2, with unresolved D. The V end lost 7 bases, the J end lost 6 bases, and 9 bases lay between the germline ends. CDR1 and CDR2 from the germline V gene are SQVTM and ANQGSEA. The CDR3 runs to 10 residues.